These 13 T cell receptor beta chains came from one sample sequenced in a study of blood T cell repertoires in COVID-19. Sequencing was performed with immunoSEQ multiplex PCR; in TCRdb, only in-frame clones are kept and a portion is missing. The sample holds about 130,000 clones; roughly four fifths are singletons and the top ten take roughly 17%. Material: peripheral blood. Receptor source: a man younger than 45 with COVID-19, enrolled during active disease.

Only a few counts were recorded for this clone. The rearrangement links TRBV28 to TRBJ2-3; the D is unclear. The CDR3 sequence is 12 residues long. The germline V gene has CDR1 MDHEN and CDR2 SYDVKM. Trimming cost V 3 bases and J 6 bases, with 7 bases left between them. The CDR3 sequence is CASSFAVDTQYF. The CDR3 DNA reads TGTGCCAGCAGTTTTGCGGTGGATACGCAGTATTTT.

The chain is built from TRBV7-9 and TRBJ2-1; 9 bases line up with TRBD1. CDR1 is SEHNR and CDR2 is FQNEAQ in the germline V gene (reference sequence). The junction had 2 bases not matched to a gene; V was cut back by 3 bases and J by 2 bases. The CDR3 has 15 residues. CDR3 bases: TGTGCCAGCAGCTTGACAGGGGGTACCTACAATGAGCAGTTCTTC. Residues: CASSLTGGTYNEQFF.

The genes are TRBV9 and TRBJ2-2, with D unclear. Germline values: CDR1 SGDLS, CDR2 YYNGEE. Trimming took off 0 bases at V and 5 bases at J, with 5 bases between the two ends. This CDR3 is 13 amino acids long. The CDR3 DNA follows: TGTGCCAGCAGCGTAGGGGCTACCGGGGAGCTGTTTTTT. Encoded protein: CASSVGATGELFF.

As for this clone: Additional DNA sequences in this sample encode the identical CDR3. The rearrangement joins TRBV6-5 to TRBJ1-4; TRBD1 matches 7 bases. Trimming cost V 0 bases and J 6 bases; bases outside gene matches: 4. Germline V gene sequence: CDR1 MNHEY, CDR2 SVGAGI. This CDR3 is 15 amino acids long. CDR3 sequence (DNA): TGTGCCAGCAGTTACTCGGGACAGCCCGATGAAAAACTGTTTTTT. It is translated as CASSYSGQPDEKLFF.

The chain joins TRBV6-5 to TRBJ2-3; TRBD2 matches 9 bases. The CDR3 has 16 residues. V shed 0 bases, J shed 2 bases, and the junction held 3 bases outside the gene matches. Germline CDR1 MNHEY, CDR2 SVGAGI. Written as DNA, the CDR3 is TGTGCCAGCAGTTACTCACTAGCGGGTCCCACAGATACGCAGTATTTT. Amino acids: CASSYSLAGPTDTQYF.

The chain combines TRBV19 with TRBJ2-7, with TRBD1 identical over 9 bases. Germline values: CDR1 LNHDA, CDR2 SQIVND (reference sequence). The V segment lost 4 bases and the J segment 3 bases; nucleotides outside the gene matches: 1. The CDR3 loop spans 13 amino acids. The DNA for the CDR3 is TGTGCCAGTAGTAAGGACAGGGGCTACGAGCAGTACTTC. Its protein is CASSKDRGYEQYF.

This chain connects TRBV24-1 to TRBJ1-4; 8 bases are a match to TRBD1. Germline V lookup: CDR1 KGHDR, CDR2 SFDVKD. The V segment lost 3 bases and the J segment 0 bases; nucleotides outside the gene matches: 5. The CDR3 length is 17 residues. The CDR3 nucleotides read TGTGCCACCAGTGATGGGCAGGGGGCTCCAACTAATGAAAAACTGTTTTTT. Translated, it gives CATSDGQGAPTNEKLFF.

The chain joins TRBV5-1 to TRBJ2-7; 8 bases align to TRBD1. V was pared by 5 bases and J by 6 bases, with 7 bases of the junction left unmatched. This CDR3 is 13 amino acids long. CDR1 and CDR2 from the germline V gene are SGHRS and YFSETQ. The CDR3 bases are TGCGCCAGCAGATCGACAGGGGTTGGCGAGCAGTACTTC. Encoded protein: CASRSTGVGEQYF.

This chain connects TRBV28 to TRBJ1-4, with 10 nucleotides matching TRBD1. This CDR3 comprises 15 residues. Losses at the gene ends were 1 base for V and 5 bases for J; bases not matched to a gene: 1. CDR1 and CDR2 (germline): MDHEN, SYDVKM. Written as DNA, the CDR3 is TGTGCCAGCAGTTTATTGACAGGGGGCAATGAAAAACTGTTTTTT. Translated, it gives CASSLLTGGNEKLFF.

The chain links TRBV20-1 to TRBJ2-1, with D perhaps TRBD2 (6 bases). CDR3 size: 14 residues. Germline CDR1 reads DFQATT; CDR2 reads SNEGSKA (reference sequence). V shed 3 bases and J shed 5 bases, with 14 bases lying between them. The chain's CDR3 is CSASPSGVDNEQFF. As DNA, the CDR3 is TGCAGTGCTAGTCCCTCGGGGGTCGACAATGAGCAGTTCTTC.

This clone has only one observation. The genes are TRBV19 and TRBJ2-1, with 11 nucleotides matching TRBD1. The germline V gene encodes CDR1 LNHDA and CDR2 SQIVND (reference sequence). CDR3 length: 15 residues. V lost 7 bases, J lost 3 bases, and 5 bases stayed unmatched. The CDR3 DNA follows: TGTGCCAGTATCCCCGGGACAGGGGGCTACAATGAGCAGTTCTTC. Translated, it gives CASIPGTGGYNEQFF.

The chain uses TRBV19 and TRBJ1-1; D remains ambiguous. The CDR3 consists of 14 residues. Trimming removed 3 bases at V and 1 base at J, with 9 bases between. Per germline, CDR1 LNHDA and CDR2 SQIVND (reference sequence). CDR3 residues: CASSISSANTEAFF. CDR3 coding DNA: TGTGCCAGTAGTATTAGTAGCGCGAACACTGAAGCTTTCTTT.

The chain links TRBV28 to TRBJ1-2, with D perhaps TRBD1 (6 bases). Deletions cut 3 bases from V and 2 bases from J, with 16 bases between. The CDR3 extends over 16 amino acids. The germline V gene has CDR1 MDHEN and CDR2 SYDVKM. CDR3 in amino acids: CASSFPPNTGNYGYTF. CDR3 nucleotides: TGTGCCAGCAGTTTCCCTCCGAACACAGGGAACTATGGCTACACCTTC.